One sample yielded the 30 T cell receptor beta chains listed below, sequenced in a study of siplizumab effects on memory and regulatory T cells. Clones were read by immunoSEQ multiplex PCR, and TCRdb kept only the in-frame ones, dropping some. The sample consists of about 120,000 clones, around 93% of them appearing once. Sequenced input: non-Treg CD4+ T cells sorted from blood. All receptors derive from a human donor in good health.

The gene calls are TRBV30 and TRBJ1-6, with D unclear. With 5 bases removed from V and 7 bases from J, the gap between germline ends came to 6 bases. The germline gives CDR1 GTSNPN, CDR2 SVGIG (reference sequence). The CDR3 contains 11 residues. The DNA of the CDR3 is TGTGCCTGGGATACCAATTCACCCCTCCACTTT. Protein sequence: CAWDTNSPLHF.

The chain couples TRBV6-1 to TRBJ2-7, with D perhaps matching TRBD1 (6 bases). The germline V and J ends were trimmed by 7 bases and 3 bases, with 13 bases remaining between them. This CDR3 contains 13 residues. Per germline, CDR1 MNHNS and CDR2 SASEGT. CDR3 sequence: CASTLDRDYEQYF. The CDR3 DNA reads TGTGCCAGCACCCTGGACAGAGACTACGAGCAGTACTTC.

The chain employs TRBV10-2 and TRBJ1-2; TRBD1 agrees at 7 bases. Germline V gene sequence: CDR1 WSHSY, CDR2 SAAADI. After removal of 4 bases from V and 7 bases from J, the junction contained 3 bases not matched to a gene. The CDR3 is made up of 12 amino acids. The CDR3 is CASSGGQFGYTF. The CDR3 DNA reads TGCGCCAGCAGTGGGGGACAGTTTGGCTACACCTTC.

This clone showed up just once. The chain joins TRBV28 to TRBJ1-1, with a weak D call TRBD1 (5 bases). This CDR3 comprises 15 residues. V dropped 4 bases and J dropped 1 base, with 13 bases sitting between them. Per germline, CDR1 MDHEN and CDR2 SYDVKM. CDR3 loop: CASSSRGRGNTEAFF. CDR3 DNA: TGTGCCAGCAGTTCGAGAGGGAGGGGGAACACTGAAGCTTTCTTT.

V usage is TRBV4-2 and J usage is TRBJ1-4; tentatively, D is TRBD1 (5 bases). CDR3 size: 14 residues. Germline V gene lookup returns CDR1 LGHNA and CDR2 YNFKEQ. V lost 6 bases to trimming and J lost 8 bases, with 16 bases between them. CDR3 in DNA: TGTGCCAGCAGGGCCCGGGACCTCGGGGAAAAACTGTTTTTT. Protein product: CASRARDLGEKLFF.

V and J are TRBV6-5 and TRBJ2-3; tentative D call: TRBD2 (6 bases). The germline V and J ends were trimmed by 6 bases and 4 bases, with 17 bases remaining between them. CDR3 length: 15 residues. Per germline, CDR1 MNHEY and CDR2 SVGAGI. CDR3 residues: CASRDSRGGADTQYF. CDR3 bases: TGTGCCAGCAGGGACTCGCGAGGCGGGGCAGATACGCAGTATTTT.

The chain carries TRBV5-4 and TRBJ2-5; 7 bases are shared with TRBD2. Germline CDR1 and CDR2: SGHNT and YYREEE (reference sequence). This CDR3 comprises 15 residues. The V gene end was trimmed by 4 bases and the J gene end by 1 base; junction bases not matched to a gene: 7. The CDR3 DNA is TGTGCCAGCAGCGCCCGGCTAGCGGCCCAAGAGACCCAGTACTTC. Its translation: CASSARLAAQETQYF.

This chain links TRBV18 with TRBJ1-6; D might be TRBD1 (5 bases). The V gene's germline CDR1 is KGHSH and CDR2 LQKENI. The CDR3 is made up of 16 amino acids. Trimming pared 4 bases from V and 2 bases from J, leaving 12 bases between. CDR3 bases: TGTGCCAGCTCACTGGGCGTGGACACCTATAATTCACCCCTCCACTTT. It codes for CASSLGVDTYNSPLHF.

The rearrangement joins TRBV4-2 to TRBJ2-3; 9 bases map to TRBD2. CDR3 length: 17 amino acids. Germline V gene sequence: CDR1 LGHNA, CDR2 YNFKEQ. V was pared by 0 bases and J by 6 bases, with 10 bases of the junction left unmatched. The CDR3 here is CASSQDAGGGASDTQYF. DNA of the CDR3: TGTGCCAGCAGCCAAGATGCGGGCGGGGGGGCCTCGGATACGCAGTATTTT.

V gene TRBV27 combines with J gene TRBJ2-5; either TRBD1 or TRBD2 may supply D (5 bases each). The CDR3 length is 15 residues. Germline CDR1 reads MNHEY; CDR2 reads SMNVEV (reference sequence). With 6 bases removed from V and 7 bases from J, the gap between germline ends came to 21 bases. CDR3 in DNA: TGTGCCAGCAGCCTCCGGGACCTCCTGTTATGGACCCAGTACTTC. Translation gives CASSLRDLLLWTQYF.

This chain uses TRBV6-5 with TRBJ2-2; possibly TRBD1 or TRBD2 for D (5 bases each). Germline V gene lookup returns CDR1 MNHEY and CDR2 SVGAGI. Trimming stripped 2 bases from V and 4 bases from J, with 5 bases between. This CDR3 is 13 amino acids long. The CDR3 loop reads CASSYGGTGELFF. CDR3 bases: TGTGCCAGCAGTTACGGGGGCACCGGGGAGCTGTTTTTT.

The table lists this clone with a count of one. The J gene is TRBJ2-1, the V gene TRBV9, with TRBD1 matching 9 bases. Germline loops: CDR1 SGDLS, CDR2 YYNGEE. The CDR3 consists of 20 residues. The J segment lost 4 bases and the V segment lost 0 bases, leaving 17 bases of the junction unmatched. The CDR3 protein is CASSVAIAGTGGERYNEQFF. In DNA, the CDR3 is TGTGCCAGCAGCGTAGCAATAGCTGGAACAGGGGGCGAAAGGTACAATGAGCAGTTCTTC.

The chain employs TRBV9 and TRBJ2-2; D is undetermined. The CDR3 is made up of 14 amino acids. V was trimmed by 4 bases and J by 2 bases, leaving 9 bases between them. Germline values: CDR1 SGDLS, CDR2 YYNGEE. This CDR3 reads CASSPIPNTGELFF. The CDR3 region has the DNA TGTGCCAGCAGCCCGATCCCAAACACCGGGGAGCTGTTTTTT.

This clone appeared a single time. This sequence joins TRBV5-6 and TRBJ1-3; 9 nucleotides line up with TRBD1. The CDR3 contains 19 residues. Germline V CDR1 and CDR2: SGHDT, YYEEEE. V was pared by 4 bases and J by 0 bases, with 14 bases of the junction left unmatched. CDR3 loop: CASSDIGTGHPSSGNTIYF. The CDR3 nucleotides read TGTGCCAGCAGCGATATTGGGACAGGGCATCCTAGCTCTGGAAACACCATATATTTT.

This clone has only one observation. The chain is built from TRBV7-9 and TRBJ1-2; D remains ambiguous. Between the trimmed V and J ends, which lost 1 base and 6 bases, there was a span of 9 bases. The germline V gene has CDR1 SEHNR and CDR2 FQNEAQ (reference sequence). This CDR3 is built from 13 residues. The CDR3 nucleotides are TGTGCCAGCAGCTTAGGACCGATAGATGGCTACACCTTC. Its protein product is CASSLGPIDGYTF.

The chain combines TRBV7-3 with TRBJ1-1, with TRBD1 matching over 8 bases. CDR3 length equals 15 residues. Per the germline V gene, CDR1 is SGHTA and CDR2 is FQGTGA. J was trimmed by 3 bases and V by 2 bases; bases with no gene match: 5. CDR3 in DNA: TGTGCCAGCAGCTTACTCGGACAGGGCCACACTGAAGCTTTCTTT. Amino acid sequence: CASSLLGQGHTEAFF.

V and J are TRBV9 and TRBJ1-1, with no clear D. From germline, CDR1 is SGDLS and CDR2 YYNGEE. CDR3 length equals 15 residues. V gave up 1 base and J gave up 0 bases, with 10 bases separating them. The CDR3 nucleotides read TGTGCCAGCAGCGTATTAGGTGATGTGAACACTGAAGCTTTCTTT. Translating gives CASSVLGDVNTEAFF.

The gene calls are TRBV7-3 and TRBJ2-3, with no clear D. Trimming shortened V by 5 bases and J by 3 bases, and 12 bases separated the two germline ends. This CDR3 is built from 14 residues. Germline V gene lookup returns CDR1 SGHTA and CDR2 FQGTGA. In DNA, the CDR3 is TGTGCCAGCAGCCCCGCCCCCCGGACAGATACGCAGTATTTT. Amino acid sequence: CASSPAPRTDTQYF.

In DNA form, the CDR3 reads TGTGCCAGCAGCCGGACAGGGAGTGGGTACGAGCAGTACTTC. Its translation is CASSRTGSGYEQYF. The J gene is TRBJ2-7, the V gene TRBV7-2; 8 bases are a match to TRBD1. This CDR3 has 14 amino acids. Trimming removed 5 bases from V and 4 bases from J; junction bases left unmatched: 7. Germline V gene sequence: CDR1 SGHTA, CDR2 FQGNSA.

The rearrangement links TRBV19 to TRBJ2-6, with TRBD2 identical over 8 bases. Trimming removed 6 bases from V and 0 bases from J; junction bases left unmatched: 4. Germline values: CDR1 LNHDA, CDR2 SQIVND (reference sequence). CDR3 length: 16 residues. Here the CDR3 reads CASRPAGDSGANVLTF. In nucleotides, the CDR3 is TGTGCCAGTAGACCAGCGGGGGACTCTGGGGCCAACGTCCTGACTTTC.

The genes are TRBV7-9 and TRBJ1-2, with a weak D call TRBD1 (5 bases). The germline gives CDR1 SEHNR, CDR2 FQNEAQ (reference sequence). The CDR3 covers 15 residues. Trimming pared 3 bases from V and 2 bases from J, leaving 13 bases between. The CDR3 nucleotides read TGTGCCAGCAGCTTCGGGGACGCACGAAACTATGGCTACACCTTC. As protein: CASSFGDARNYGYTF. Looking up the rest from reference TRBV7-9 and TRBJ1-2 gives the full variable domain: DTGVSQNPRHKITKRGQNVTFRCDPISEHNRLYWYRQTLGQGPEFLTYFQNEAQLEKSRLLSDRFSAERPKGSFSTLEIQRTEQGDSAMYLCASSFGDARNYGYTFGSGTRLTVV.

This sequence joins TRBV20-1 and TRBJ2-7, with 7 nucleotides matching TRBD2. V gave up 4 bases and J gave up 4 bases; unmatched junction bases: 1. The CDR3 spans 11 residues. Germline V CDR1 and CDR2: DFQATT, SNEGSKA (reference sequence). The CDR3 loop reads CSAISGYEQYF. The CDR3 DNA reads TGCAGTGCTATTAGCGGGTACGAGCAGTACTTC.

The rearrangement joins TRBV28 to TRBJ1-2; D is uncertain. The CDR3 has 11 residues. Germline CDR1 MDHEN, CDR2 SYDVKM. Trimming left V 11 bases short and J 4 bases short, with 11 bases between. As DNA, the CDR3 is TGTGCCGGCGGAAACGTCTATGGCTACACCTTC. Translated: CAGGNVYGYTF.

The V call is TRBV7-6, the J call TRBJ1-4; D is undetermined. The V gene lost 2 bases and the J gene lost 7 bases, with 17 bases spanning the gap. CDR3 length: 16 residues. The germline V gene has CDR1 SGHVS and CDR2 FNYEAQ. The CDR3 nucleotides read TGTGCCAGCAGCTTATTTCCCCGGGGTCAGATTGAAAAACTGTTTTTT. Translation gives CASSLFPRGQIEKLFF.

The CDR3 DNA sequence: TGCGCCAGCAGCGAGGGGAGGGGGAACACTGAAGCTTTCTTT. Its protein product is CASSEGRGNTEAFF. The chain employs TRBV5-1 and TRBJ1-1; D perhaps matches TRBD1 (5 bases). Per the germline V gene, CDR1 is SGHRS and CDR2 is YFSETQ. CDR3 size: 14 residues. The V end lost 4 bases, the J end lost 1 base, and 11 bases lay between the germline ends.

A single count supports this clone. This chain's CDR3 is CASSRGLEQYF. The CDR3 nucleotides are TGTGCCAGCTCACGAGGTTTGGAGCAGTACTTC. The chain carries TRBV18 and TRBJ2-7; unclear D gene. Germline loops: CDR1 KGHSH, CDR2 LQKENI. This CDR3 region has 11 residues. V was cut by 4 bases and J by 7 bases, with 8 bases left in between. Full variable domain (outside the CDR3, taken from reference TRBV18 and TRBJ2-7): NAGVMQNPRHLVRRRGQEARLRCSPMKGHSHVYWYRQLPEEGLKFMVYLQKENIIDESGMPKERFSAEFPKEGPSILRIQQVVRGDSAAYFCASSRGLEQYFGPGTRLTVT.

V gene TRBV30 combines with J gene TRBJ1-4; tentatively, D is TRBD1 (6 bases). Germline CDR1 GTSNPN, CDR2 SVGIG (reference sequence). The V gene lost 2 bases and the J gene lost 8 bases, with 12 bases spanning the gap. The CDR3 is 13 amino acids. CDR3 in DNA: TGTGCCTGGAGTCAACAGGGTGTCGAAAAACTGTTTTTT. Translated, it gives CAWSQQGVEKLFF. The entire variable domain, with the rest obtained from reference TRBV30 and TRBJ1-4, is as follows: SQTIHQWPATLVQPVGSPLSLECTVEGTSNPNLYWYRQAAGRGLQLLFYSVGIGQISSEVPQNLSASRPQDRQFILSSKKLLLSDSGFYLCAWSQQGVEKLFFGSGTQLSVL.

Concerning this clone itself: One junction end does not reproduce the germline sequence, and a read error may be involved. The genes are TRBV15 and TRBJ1-3, with 7 bases that match TRBD1. The CDR3 is 12 residues long. Germline CDR1 and CDR2: LNHNV and YYDKDF (reference sequence). DNA of the CDR3: TGTGCCACCAGCAGAGATAGAGGGGGCATGGATTTT. Encoded protein: CATSRDRGGMDF.

The gene calls are TRBV21-1 and TRBJ2-3; TRBD1 is the table's D call and was not checked against the DNA. TRBV21-1 is labeled a pseudogene. This CDR3 has 17 residues. The CDR3 DNA reads as TGTGCCAGCAGCAAAGTTGATCCGGGGACAGGGGCAGATACGCAGTATTTT. Amino acid sequence: CASSKVDPGTGADTQYF.

This clone was detected only once. The chain is built from TRBV7-2 and TRBJ2-2; 8 positions agree with TRBD2. Germline trimming cut 4 bases from V and 1 base from J; bases unmatched to any gene: 2. CDR3 size: 15 residues. Germline CDR1 and CDR2: SGHTA and FQGNSA. CDR3 DNA: TGTGCCAGCAGCTCCAGCGGGGGGAACACCGGGGAGCTGTTTTTT. Its translation: CASSSSGGNTGELFF.